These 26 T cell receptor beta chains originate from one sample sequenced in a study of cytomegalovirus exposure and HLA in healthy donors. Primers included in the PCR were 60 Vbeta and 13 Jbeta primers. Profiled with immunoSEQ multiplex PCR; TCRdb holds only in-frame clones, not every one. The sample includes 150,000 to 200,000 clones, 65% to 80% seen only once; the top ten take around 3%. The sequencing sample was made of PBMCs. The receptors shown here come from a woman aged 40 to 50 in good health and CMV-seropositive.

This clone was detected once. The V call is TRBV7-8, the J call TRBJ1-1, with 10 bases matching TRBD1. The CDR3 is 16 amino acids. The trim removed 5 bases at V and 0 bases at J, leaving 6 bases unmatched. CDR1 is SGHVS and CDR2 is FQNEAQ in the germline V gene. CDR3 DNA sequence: TGTGCCAGCAGCCGACAGGGGGCCATCATGAACACTGAAGCTTTCTTT. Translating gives CASSRQGAIMNTEAFF.

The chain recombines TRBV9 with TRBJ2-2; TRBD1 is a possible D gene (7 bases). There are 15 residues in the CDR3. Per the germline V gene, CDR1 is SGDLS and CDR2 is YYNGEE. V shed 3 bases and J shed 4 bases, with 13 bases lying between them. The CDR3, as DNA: TGTGCCAGCAGCGCGGACAGGCGGGGCACCGGGGAGCTGTTTTTT. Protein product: CASSADRRGTGELFF. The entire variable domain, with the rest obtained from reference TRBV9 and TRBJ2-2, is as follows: DSGVTQTPKHLITATGQRVTLRCSPRSGDLSVYWYQQSLDQGLQFLIQYYNGEERAKGNILERFSAQQFPDLHSELNLSSLELGDSALYFCASSADRRGTGELFFGEGSRLTVL.

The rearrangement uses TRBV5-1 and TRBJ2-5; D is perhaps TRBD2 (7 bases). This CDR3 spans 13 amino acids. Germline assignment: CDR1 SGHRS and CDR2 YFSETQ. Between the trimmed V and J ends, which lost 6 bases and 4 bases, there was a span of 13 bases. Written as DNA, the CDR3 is TGCGCCAGCAACCGGGGGGCCAGAGAGACCCAGTACTTC. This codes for CASNRGARETQYF.

The CDR3, as DNA: TGTGCCAGCAGTTCACCTGGGGGGGCAAAACTAGATGAGCAGTTCTTC. This gives the protein CASSSPGGAKLDEQFF. The chain uses TRBV28 and TRBJ2-1; weak D call: TRBD2 (7 bases). This CDR3 has 16 amino acids. V lost 4 bases to trimming and J lost 8 bases, with 21 bases between them. Germline V gene lookup returns CDR1 MDHEN and CDR2 SYDVKM.

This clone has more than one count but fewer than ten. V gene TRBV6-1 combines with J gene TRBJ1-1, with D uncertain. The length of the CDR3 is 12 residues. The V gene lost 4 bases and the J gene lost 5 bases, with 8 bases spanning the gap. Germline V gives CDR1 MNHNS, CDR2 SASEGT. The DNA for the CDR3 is TGTGCCAGCAGTGTCGAGGGAACTGAAGCTTTCTTT. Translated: CASSVEGTEAFF.

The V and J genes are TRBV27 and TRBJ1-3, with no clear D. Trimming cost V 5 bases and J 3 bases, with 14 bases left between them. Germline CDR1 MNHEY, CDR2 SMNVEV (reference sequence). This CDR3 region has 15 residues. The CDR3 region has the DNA TGTGCCAGCAGTCCCCAAGGAGGGAATGGAAACACCATATATTTT. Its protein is CASSPQGGNGNTIYF.

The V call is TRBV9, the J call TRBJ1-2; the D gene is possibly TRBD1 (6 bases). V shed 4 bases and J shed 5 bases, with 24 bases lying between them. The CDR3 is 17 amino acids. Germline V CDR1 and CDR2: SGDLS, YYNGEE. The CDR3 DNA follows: TGTGCCAGCAGCCCCCGGGGGGGGCTAATTAACACTTATGGCTACACCTTC. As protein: CASSPRGGLINTYGYTF. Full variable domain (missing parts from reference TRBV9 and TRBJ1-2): DSGVTQTPKHLITATGQRVTLRCSPRSGDLSVYWYQQSLDQGLQFLIQYYNGEERAKGNILERFSAQQFPDLHSELNLSSLELGDSALYFCASSPRGGLINTYGYTFGSGTRLTVV.

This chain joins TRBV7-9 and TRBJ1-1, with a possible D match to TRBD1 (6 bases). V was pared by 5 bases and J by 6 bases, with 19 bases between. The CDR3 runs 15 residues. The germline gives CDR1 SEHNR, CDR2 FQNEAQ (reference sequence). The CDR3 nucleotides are TGTGCCAGCAGCCCGATACAGGGCATAGGATCTGAAGCTTTCTTT. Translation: CASSPIQGIGSEAFF.

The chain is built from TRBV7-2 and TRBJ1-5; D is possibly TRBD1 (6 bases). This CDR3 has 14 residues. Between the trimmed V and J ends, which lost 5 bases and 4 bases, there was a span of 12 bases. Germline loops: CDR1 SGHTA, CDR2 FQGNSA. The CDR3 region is CASSPRQANQPQHF. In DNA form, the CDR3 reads TGTGCCAGCAGCCCGCGACAGGCAAATCAGCCCCAGCATTTT.

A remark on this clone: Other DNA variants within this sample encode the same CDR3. CDR3 DNA sequence: TGTGCCTGGACTGGGGACAGGGGGCTGGACTACGAGCAGTACTTC. Its translation is CAWTGDRGLDYEQYF. The V gene is TRBV30, the J gene TRBJ2-7; 12 bases map to TRBD1. Germline-derived CDR1 and CDR2 are GTSNPN and SVGIG (reference sequence). Unmatched junction bases numbered 7, after V lost 4 bases and J lost 3 bases. The CDR3 is 15 amino acids.

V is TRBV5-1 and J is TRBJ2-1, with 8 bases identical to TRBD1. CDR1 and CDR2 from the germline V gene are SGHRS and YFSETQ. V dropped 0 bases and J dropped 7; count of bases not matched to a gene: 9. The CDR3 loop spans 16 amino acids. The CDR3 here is CASSLALGQGGNEQFF. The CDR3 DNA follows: TGCGCCAGCAGCTTGGCCCTCGGACAGGGAGGAAATGAGCAGTTCTTC.

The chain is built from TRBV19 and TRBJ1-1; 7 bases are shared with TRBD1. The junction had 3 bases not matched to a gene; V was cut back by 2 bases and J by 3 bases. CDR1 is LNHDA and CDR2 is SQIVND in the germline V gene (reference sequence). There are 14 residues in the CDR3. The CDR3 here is CASSIWDSHTEAFF. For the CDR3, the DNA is TGTGCCAGTAGTATATGGGACAGTCACACTGAAGCTTTCTTT.

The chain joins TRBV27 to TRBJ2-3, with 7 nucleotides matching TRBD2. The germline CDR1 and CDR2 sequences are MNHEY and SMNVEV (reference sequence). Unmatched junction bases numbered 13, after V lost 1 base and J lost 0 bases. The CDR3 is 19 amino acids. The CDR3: CASSLYNPRLAASTDTQYF. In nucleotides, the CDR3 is TGTGCCAGCAGTTTATACAATCCCCGACTAGCAGCCAGCACAGATACGCAGTATTTT.

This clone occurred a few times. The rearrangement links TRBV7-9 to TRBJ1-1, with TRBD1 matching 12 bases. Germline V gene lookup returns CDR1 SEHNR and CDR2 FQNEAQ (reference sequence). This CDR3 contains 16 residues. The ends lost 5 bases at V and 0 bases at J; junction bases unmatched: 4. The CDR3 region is CASSPGDRGLNTEAFF. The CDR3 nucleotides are TGTGCCAGCAGCCCAGGGGACAGGGGGCTGAACACTGAAGCTTTCTTT.

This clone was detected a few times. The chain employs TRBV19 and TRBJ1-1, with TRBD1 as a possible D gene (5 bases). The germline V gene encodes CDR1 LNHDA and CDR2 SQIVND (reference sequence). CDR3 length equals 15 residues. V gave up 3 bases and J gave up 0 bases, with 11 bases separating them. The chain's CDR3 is CASSISTDLNTEAFF. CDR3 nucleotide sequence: TGTGCCAGTAGTATCTCGACAGACTTGAACACTGAAGCTTTCTTT.

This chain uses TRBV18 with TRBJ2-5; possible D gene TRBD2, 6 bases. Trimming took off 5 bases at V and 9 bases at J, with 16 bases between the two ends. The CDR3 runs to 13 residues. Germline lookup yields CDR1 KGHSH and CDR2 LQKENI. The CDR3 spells CASSSGEGWAQYF. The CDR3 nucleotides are TGTGCCAGCTCATCGGGAGAGGGTTGGGCCCAGTACTTC.

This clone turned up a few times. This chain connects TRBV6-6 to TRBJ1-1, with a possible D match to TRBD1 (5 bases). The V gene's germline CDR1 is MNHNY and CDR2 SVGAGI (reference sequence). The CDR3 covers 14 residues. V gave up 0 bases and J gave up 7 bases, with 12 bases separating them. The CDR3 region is CASSYSNGGIEAFF. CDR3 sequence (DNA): TGTGCCAGCAGTTACTCGAACGGGGGAATTGAAGCTTTCTTT.

Here the CDR3 reads CASSQIGQGTSYEQYF. The CDR3 DNA reads as TGTGCCAGCAGTCAGATAGGACAGGGGACCTCCTACGAGCAGTACTTC. The chain has TRBV28 and TRBJ2-7; 9 nucleotides align to TRBD1. V dropped 5 bases and J dropped 0; count of bases not matched to a gene: 8. The CDR3 extends over 16 amino acids. Germline V gives CDR1 MDHEN, CDR2 SYDVKM.

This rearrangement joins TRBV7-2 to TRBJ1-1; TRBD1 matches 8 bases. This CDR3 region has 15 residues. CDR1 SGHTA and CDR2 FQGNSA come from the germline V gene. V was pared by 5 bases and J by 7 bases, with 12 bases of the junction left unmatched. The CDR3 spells CASSPATGGTGEAFF. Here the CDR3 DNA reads TGTGCCAGCAGCCCAGCCACAGGGGGAACGGGTGAAGCTTTCTTT.

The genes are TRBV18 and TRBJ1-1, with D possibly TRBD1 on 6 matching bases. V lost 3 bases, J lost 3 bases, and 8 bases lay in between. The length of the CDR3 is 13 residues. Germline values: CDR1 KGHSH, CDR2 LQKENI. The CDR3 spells CASSPYRDTEAFF. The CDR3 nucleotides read TGTGCCAGCTCACCCTACAGGGACACTGAAGCTTTCTTT.

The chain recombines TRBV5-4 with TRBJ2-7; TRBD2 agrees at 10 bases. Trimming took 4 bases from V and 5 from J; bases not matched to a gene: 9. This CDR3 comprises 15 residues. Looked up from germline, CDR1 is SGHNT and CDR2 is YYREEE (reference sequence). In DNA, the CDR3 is TGTGCCAGCAGCCTAACATTAGCGGGAGGCCACGAGCAGTACTTC. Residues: CASSLTLAGGHEQYF.

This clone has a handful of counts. CDR3 bases: TGTGCCAGCCATTCAGCGGGGGGTGGTACGCAGTATTTT. Its translation is CASHSAGGGTQYF. This chain uses TRBV28 with TRBJ2-3; 9 positions match TRBD2. This CDR3 contains 13 residues. Germline CDR1 is MDHEN and CDR2 is SYDVKM. V was pared by 8 bases and J by 8 bases, with 8 bases of the junction left unmatched.

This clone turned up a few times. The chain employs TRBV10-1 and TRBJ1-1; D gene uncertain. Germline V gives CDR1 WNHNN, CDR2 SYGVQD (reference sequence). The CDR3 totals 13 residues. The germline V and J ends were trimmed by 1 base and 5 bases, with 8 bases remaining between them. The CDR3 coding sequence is TGCGCCAGCAGTGAGTTTGGGCAGACTGAAGCTTTCTTT. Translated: CASSEFGQTEAFF.

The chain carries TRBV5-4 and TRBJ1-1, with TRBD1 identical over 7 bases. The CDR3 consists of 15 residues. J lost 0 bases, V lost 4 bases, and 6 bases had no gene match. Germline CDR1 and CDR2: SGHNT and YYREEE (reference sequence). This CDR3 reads CASSRTGYLNTEAFF. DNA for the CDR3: TGTGCCAGCAGCCGGACAGGATATCTGAACACTGAAGCTTTCTTT.

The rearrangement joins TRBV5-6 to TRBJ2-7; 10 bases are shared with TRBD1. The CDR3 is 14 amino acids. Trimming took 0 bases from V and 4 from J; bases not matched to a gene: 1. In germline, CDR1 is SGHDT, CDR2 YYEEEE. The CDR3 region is CASSLGTGGYEQYF. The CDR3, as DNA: TGTGCCAGCAGCTTGGGGACAGGGGGGTACGAGCAGTACTTC.

Written as DNA, the CDR3 is TGTGCCAGCAGCTTAACCCCGAGGGTTGAAGCTTTCTTT. It codes for CASSLTPRVEAFF. This rearrangement joins TRBV7-2 to TRBJ1-1; D remains unclear. The CDR3 loop spans 13 amino acids. Germline loops: CDR1 SGHTA, CDR2 FQGNSA. The germline V and J ends were trimmed by 2 bases and 7 bases, with 11 bases remaining between them.